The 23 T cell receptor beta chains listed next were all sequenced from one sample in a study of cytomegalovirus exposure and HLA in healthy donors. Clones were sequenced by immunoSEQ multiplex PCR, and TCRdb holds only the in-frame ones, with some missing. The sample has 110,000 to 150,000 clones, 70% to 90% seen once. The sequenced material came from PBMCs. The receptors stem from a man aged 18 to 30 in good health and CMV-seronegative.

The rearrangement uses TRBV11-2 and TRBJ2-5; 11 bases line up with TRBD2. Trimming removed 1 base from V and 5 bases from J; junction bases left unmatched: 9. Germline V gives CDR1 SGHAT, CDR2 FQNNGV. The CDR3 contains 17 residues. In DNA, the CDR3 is TGTGCCAGCAGCTTAGGGGGACTAGCGGCCCTTGGGGAGACCCAGTACTTC. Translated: CASSLGGLAALGETQYF.

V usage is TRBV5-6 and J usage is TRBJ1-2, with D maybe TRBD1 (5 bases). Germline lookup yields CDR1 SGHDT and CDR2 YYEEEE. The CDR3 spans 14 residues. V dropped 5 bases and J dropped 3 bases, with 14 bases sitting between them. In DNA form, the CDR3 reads TGTGCCAGCAGGCTCTCCGGGGGTCACTATGGCTACACCTTC. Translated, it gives CASRLSGGHYGYTF.

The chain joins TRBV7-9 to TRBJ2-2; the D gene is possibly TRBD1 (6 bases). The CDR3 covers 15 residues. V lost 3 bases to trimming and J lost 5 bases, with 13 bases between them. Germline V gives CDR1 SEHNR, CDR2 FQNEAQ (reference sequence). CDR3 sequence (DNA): TGTGCCAGCAGCTTCCCGGACAGCTCGACCGGGGAGCTGTTTTTT. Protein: CASSFPDSSTGELFF.

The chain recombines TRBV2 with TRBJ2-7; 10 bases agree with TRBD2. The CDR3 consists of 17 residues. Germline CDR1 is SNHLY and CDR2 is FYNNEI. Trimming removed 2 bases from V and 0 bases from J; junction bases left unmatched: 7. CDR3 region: CASSEPNPSGSSYEQYF. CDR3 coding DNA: TGTGCCAGCAGTGAACCCAACCCTAGCGGGAGCTCCTACGAGCAGTACTTC.

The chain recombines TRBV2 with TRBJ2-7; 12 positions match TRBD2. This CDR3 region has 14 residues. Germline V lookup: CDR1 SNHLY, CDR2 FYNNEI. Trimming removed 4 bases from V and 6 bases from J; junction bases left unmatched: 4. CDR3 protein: CASSGTSGGIEQYF. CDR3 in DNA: TGTGCCAGCAGTGGAACTAGCGGGGGGATCGAGCAGTACTTC. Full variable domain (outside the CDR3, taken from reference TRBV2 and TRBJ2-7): EPEVTQTPSHQVTQMGQEVILRCVPISNHLYFYWYRQILGQKVEFLVSFYNNEISEKSEIFDDQFSVERPDGSNFTLKIRSTKLEDSAMYFCASSGTSGGIEQYFGPGTRLTVT.

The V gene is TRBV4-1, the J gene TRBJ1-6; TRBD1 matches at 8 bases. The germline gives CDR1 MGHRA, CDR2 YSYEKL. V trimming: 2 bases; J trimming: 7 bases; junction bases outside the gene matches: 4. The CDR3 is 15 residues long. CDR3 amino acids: CASSQSGTGNSPLHF. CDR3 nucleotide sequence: TGCGCCAGCAGCCAATCCGGGACAGGAAATTCACCCCTCCACTTT.

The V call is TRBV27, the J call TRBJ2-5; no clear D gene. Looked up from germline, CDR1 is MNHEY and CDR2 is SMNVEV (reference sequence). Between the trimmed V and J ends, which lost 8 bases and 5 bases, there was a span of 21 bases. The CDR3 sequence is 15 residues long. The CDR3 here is CASAPTVRVEETQYF. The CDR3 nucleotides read TGTGCCAGCGCCCCTACAGTTCGTGTCGAGGAGACCCAGTACTTC.

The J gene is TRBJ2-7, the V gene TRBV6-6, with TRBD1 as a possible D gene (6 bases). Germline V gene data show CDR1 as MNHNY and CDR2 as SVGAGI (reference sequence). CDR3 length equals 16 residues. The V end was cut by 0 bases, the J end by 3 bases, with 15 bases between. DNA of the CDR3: TGTGCCAGCAGTTACTCGGGTTACAGGGTGAACTACGAGCAGTACTTC. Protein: CASSYSGYRVNYEQYF.

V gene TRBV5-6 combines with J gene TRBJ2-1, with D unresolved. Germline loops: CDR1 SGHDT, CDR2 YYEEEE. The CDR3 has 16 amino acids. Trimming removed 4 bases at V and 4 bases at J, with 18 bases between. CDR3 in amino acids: CASSRTVSSLYNEQFF. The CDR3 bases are TGTGCCAGCAGCCGCACAGTGAGCTCCCTTTACAATGAGCAGTTCTTC.

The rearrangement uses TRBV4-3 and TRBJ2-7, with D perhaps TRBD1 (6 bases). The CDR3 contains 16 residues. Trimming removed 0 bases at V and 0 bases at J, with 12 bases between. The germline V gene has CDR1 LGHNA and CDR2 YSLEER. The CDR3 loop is CASSQERDKSSYEQYF. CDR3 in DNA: TGCGCCAGCAGCCAAGAAAGGGACAAGAGCTCCTACGAGCAGTACTTC.

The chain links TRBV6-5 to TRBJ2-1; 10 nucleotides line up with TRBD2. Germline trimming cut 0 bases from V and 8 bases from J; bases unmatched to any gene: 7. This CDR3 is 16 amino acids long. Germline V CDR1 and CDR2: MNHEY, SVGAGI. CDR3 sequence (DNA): TGTGCCAGCAGTTACTCAGCTAGCGGGAGTGGGTATGAGCAGTTCTTC. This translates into CASSYSASGSGYEQFF.

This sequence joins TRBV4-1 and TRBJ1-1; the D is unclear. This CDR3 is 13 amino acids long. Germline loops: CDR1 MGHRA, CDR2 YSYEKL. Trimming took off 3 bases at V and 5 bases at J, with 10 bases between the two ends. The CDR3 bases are TGCGCCAGCAGCCAGGGGTCGGGAACTGAAGCTTTCTTT. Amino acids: CASSQGSGTEAFF.

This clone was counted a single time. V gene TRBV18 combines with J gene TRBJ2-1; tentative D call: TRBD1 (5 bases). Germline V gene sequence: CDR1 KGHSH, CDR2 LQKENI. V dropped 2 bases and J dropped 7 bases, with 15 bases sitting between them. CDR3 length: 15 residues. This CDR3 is CASSPGNQGLNEQFF. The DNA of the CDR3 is TGTGCCAGCTCACCAGGTAATCAGGGATTGAATGAGCAGTTCTTC.

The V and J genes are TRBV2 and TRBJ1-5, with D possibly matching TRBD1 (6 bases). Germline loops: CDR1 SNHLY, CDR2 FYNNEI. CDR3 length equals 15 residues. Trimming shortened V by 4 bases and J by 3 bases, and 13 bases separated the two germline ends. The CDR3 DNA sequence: TGTGCCAGCAGTGGGAGGACAGTTGACAATCAGCCCCAGCATTTT. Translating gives CASSGRTVDNQPQHF. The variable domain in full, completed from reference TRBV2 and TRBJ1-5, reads EPEVTQTPSHQVTQMGQEVILRCVPISNHLYFYWYRQILGQKVEFLVSFYNNEISEKSEIFDDQFSVERPDGSNFTLKIRSTKLEDSAMYFCASSGRTVDNQPQHFGDGTRLSIL.

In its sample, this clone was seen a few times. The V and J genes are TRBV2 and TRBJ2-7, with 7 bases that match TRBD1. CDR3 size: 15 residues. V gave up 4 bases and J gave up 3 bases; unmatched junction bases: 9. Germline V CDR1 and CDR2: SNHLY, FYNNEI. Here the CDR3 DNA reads TGTGCCAGCAGTGCCTCGGGACAGAGGAGCTACGAGCAGTACTTC. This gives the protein CASSASGQRSYEQYF.

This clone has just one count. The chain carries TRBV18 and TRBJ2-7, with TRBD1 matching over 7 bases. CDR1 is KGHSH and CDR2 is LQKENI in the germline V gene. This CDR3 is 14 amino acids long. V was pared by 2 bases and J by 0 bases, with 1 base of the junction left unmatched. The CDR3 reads CASSPDRASYEQYF. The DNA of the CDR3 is TGTGCCAGCTCACCAGACAGGGCCTCCTACGAGCAGTACTTC.

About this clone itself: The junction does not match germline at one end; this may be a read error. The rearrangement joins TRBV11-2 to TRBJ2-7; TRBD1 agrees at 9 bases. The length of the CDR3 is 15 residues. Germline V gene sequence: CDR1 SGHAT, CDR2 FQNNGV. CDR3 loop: CASSLAQYGTGLLDF. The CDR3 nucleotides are TGTGCCAGCAGCTTAGCTCAGTACGGGACAGGGCTTCTGGACTTC.

This chain's CDR3 is CATRMGDSSNEQFF. CDR3 in DNA: TGTGCCACACGAATGGGGGACTCTTCCAATGAGCAGTTCTTC. V usage is TRBV6-1 and J usage is TRBJ2-1, with D perhaps matching TRBD2 (6 bases). The CDR3 spans 14 residues. Looked up from germline, CDR1 is MNHNS and CDR2 is SASEGT. Deletions cut 10 bases from V and 6 bases from J, with 19 bases between.

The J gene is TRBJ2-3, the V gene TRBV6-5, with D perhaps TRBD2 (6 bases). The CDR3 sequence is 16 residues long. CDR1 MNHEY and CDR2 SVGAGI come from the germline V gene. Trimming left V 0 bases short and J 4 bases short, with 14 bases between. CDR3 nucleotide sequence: TGTGCCAGCAGTTACTCGATCGGGGAGCGGGCAGATACGCAGTATTTT. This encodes CASSYSIGERADTQYF.

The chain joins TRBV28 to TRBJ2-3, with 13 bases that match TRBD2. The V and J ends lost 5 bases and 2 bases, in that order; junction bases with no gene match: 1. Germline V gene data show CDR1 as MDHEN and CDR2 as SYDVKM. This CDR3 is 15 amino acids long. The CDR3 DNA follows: TGTGCCAGCAGTGGGACTAGCGGGGCCACAGATACGCAGTATTTT. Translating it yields CASSGTSGATDTQYF.

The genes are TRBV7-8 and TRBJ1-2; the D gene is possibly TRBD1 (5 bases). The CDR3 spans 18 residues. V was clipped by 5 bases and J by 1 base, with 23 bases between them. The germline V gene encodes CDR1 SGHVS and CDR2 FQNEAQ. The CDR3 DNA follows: TGTGCCAGCAGCCGCGGGGGTCTTCGCCCCGGACTTAACTATGGCTACACCTTC. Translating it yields CASSRGGLRPGLNYGYTF.

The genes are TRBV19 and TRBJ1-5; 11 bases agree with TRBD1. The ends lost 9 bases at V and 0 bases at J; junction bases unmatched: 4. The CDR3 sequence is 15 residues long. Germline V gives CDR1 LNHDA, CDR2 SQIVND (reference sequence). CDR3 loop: CASSGTGGSNQPQHF. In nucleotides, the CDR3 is TGTGCCAGCTCGGGGACAGGGGGTAGCAATCAGCCCCAGCATTTT.

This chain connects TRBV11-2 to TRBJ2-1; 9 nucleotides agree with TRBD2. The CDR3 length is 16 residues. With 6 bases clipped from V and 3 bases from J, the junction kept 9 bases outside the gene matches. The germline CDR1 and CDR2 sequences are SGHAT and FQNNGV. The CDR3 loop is CASSSPGTSSYNEQFF. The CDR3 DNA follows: TGTGCCAGCAGTTCCCCCGGGACTAGCAGCTACAATGAGCAGTTCTTC.